This T cell receptor beta chain was sequenced during a study of blood T cell repertoires in COVID-19. The length of the CDR3 is 19 residues. Germline CDR1 is SEHNR and CDR2 is FQNEAQ (reference sequence). J lost 6 bases, V lost 5 bases, and 22 bases had no gene match. The method was immunoSEQ multiplex PCR; TCRdb's version includes in-frame clones alone and lacks a portion of them. The profile covers hundreds of thousands of clones, with 83% appearing a single time and about 3.8% taken by the ten largest. V gene TRBV7-9 combines with J gene TRBJ2-7, with TRBD1 identical over 10 bases. The origin of this receptor is a woman aged 40 to 50 who had been exposed to COVID-19. Material for sequencing was PBMCs or T cells enriched from blood (not recorded which). The CDR3, as DNA: TGTGCCAGCAGCGCCGCCCCGGGACAGGGGCCCCCTACTCCGGGCGAGCAGTACTTC. Protein product: CASSAAPGQGPPTPGEQYF.